A selection of T cell receptor beta chains follows, all from one sample in a study of blood T cell repertoires in COVID-19. Clones were sequenced by immunoSEQ multiplex PCR, and TCRdb holds only the in-frame ones, with some missing. Of 110,000 or so clones listed, over 65% were seen once; the top ten hold around 6.6%. The sequencing sample was made of peripheral blood. The receptor source for this set is a man aged 70-80 years with acute or convalescent COVID-19. CDR3s include the opening cysteine and the closing phenylalanine or tryptophan. D genes are given only for firm matches. Size is stated for part of the rows, as once, few or many counts, or as a class when the clone is expanded.

TRBV7-2	NA	TRBJ1-6	NA	CASSPRQGSSALANSPLHF	TGTGCCAGCAGCCCCCGTCAGGGTTCTTCCGCCCTCGCAAATTCACCCCTCCACTTT
TRBV30	few	TRBJ1-2	NA	CAWSDNARARKGYTF	TGTGCCTGGAGTGACAACGCCAGGGCGAGGAAGGGCTACACCTTC
TRBV25-1	NA	TRBJ1-6	TRBD1	CASSEYRTGDSPLHF	TGTGCCAGCAGTGAATATCGGACAGGGGATTCACCCCTCCACTTT
TRBV12-3/TRBV12-4	NA	TRBJ2-6	NA	CASSVGGANVLTF	TGTGCCAGCAGTGTTGGCGGGGCCAACGTCCTGACTTTC
TRBV5-4	NA	TRBJ2-5	TRBD1	CASSVDRERETQYF	TGTGCCAGCAGCGTTGACAGGGAGCGAGAGACCCAGTACTTC
TRBV20-1	NA	TRBJ2-7	NA	CSARTAYEQYF	TGCAGTGCTAGGACAGCCTACGAGCAGTACTTC
TRBV6-2/TRBV6-3	NA	TRBJ2-3	TRBD2	CASSPIPGGFADTQYF	TGTGCCAGCAGCCCTATACCGGGAGGTTTCGCAGATACGCAGTATTTT
TRBV19	NA	TRBJ2-7	TRBD2	CASSIGEGYEQYF	TGTGCCAGTAGTATTGGGGAGGGGTACGAGCAGTACTTC
TRBV5-1	NA	TRBJ2-5	NA	CASSLASGLETQYF	TGCGCCAGCAGCTTGGCGTCGGGTTTGGAGACCCAGTACTTC
TRBV29-1	NA	TRBJ2-1	TRBD1	CSDVRDRLTYNEQFF	TGCAGCGACGTCCGGGACAGGCTTACCTACAATGAGCAGTTCTTC
TRBV5-8	NA	TRBJ1-4	NA	CASSSRTEFNEKLFF	TGTGCCAGCAGCTCCCGGACAGAGTTTAATGAAAAACTGTTTTTT
TRBV30	few	TRBJ1-5	NA	CAWARTEGQPQHF	TGTGCCTGGGCTAGGACAGAAGGGCAGCCCCAGCATTTT
TRBV12-3/TRBV12-4	NA	TRBJ1-2	NA	CASSPAAPQTF	TGTGCCAGCAGTCCGGCAGCGCCCCAAACCTTC
TRBV11-2	NA	TRBJ2-7	NA	CASSLDSGLTYEQYF	TGTGCCAGCAGCTTAGATTCAGGTCTTACCTACGAGCAGTACTTC
TRBV4-3	NA	TRBJ1-6	NA	CASSQEAYSPLHF	TGCGCCAGCAGCCAAGAGGCTTATTCACCCCTCCACTTT
TRBV7-9	few	TRBJ2-2	NA	CASSTDTGELFF	TGTGCCAGCTCAACGGACACCGGGGAGCTGTTTTTT
TRBV25-1	NA	TRBJ1-1	NA	CASRQQGVNTEAFF	TGTGCCAGCAGACAACAGGGAGTGAACACTGAAGCTTTCTTT
TRBV5-4	few	TRBJ2-1	TRBD1	CASSSDRGSYNEQFF	TGTGCCAGCAGCTCAGACAGGGGTTCCTACAATGAGCAGTTCTTC
TRBV19	NA	TRBJ1-5	TRBD1	CASRDRGLTQPQHF	TGTGCCAGCCGGGACAGGGGGCTTACCCAGCCCCAGCATTTT
TRBV5-5	NA	TRBJ1-6	NA	CASSLGGAYNSPLHF	TGTGCCAGCAGCTTGGGAGGAGCCTATAATTCACCCCTCCACTTT
TRBV12-3/TRBV12-4	NA	TRBJ1-5	NA	CASAGNNQPQHF	TGTGCCAGTGCAGGTAATAATCAGCCCCAGCATTTT
TRBV6-5	NA	TRBJ2-7	TRBD2	CASRSGTSVYEQYF	TGTGCCAGCCGATCCGGGACTAGCGTATACGAGCAGTACTTC
TRBV20-1	NA	TRBJ2-7	NA	CTGGQSEEQYF	TGCACCGGGGGGCAGTCTGAGGAGCAGTACTTC
TRBV12-3/TRBV12-4	few	TRBJ2-7	NA	CASSTPTGEQYF	TGTGCCAGCAGTACCCCTACGGGCGAGCAGTACTTC
TRBV19	NA	TRBJ2-2	TRBD2	CASKRGSGRTGELFF	TGTGCCAGTAAAAGGGGTAGCGGGAGGACCGGGGAGCTGTTTTTT
TRBV7-8	NA	TRBJ2-5	NA	CASTPRLTGIQETQYF	TGTGCCAGCACCCCGCGTCTCACGGGAATCCAAGAGACCCAGTACTTC
TRBV5-1	once	TRBJ2-7	NA	CASSLGQVSYEQYF	TGCGCCAGCAGCTTGGGGCAGGTTAGCTACGAGCAGTACTTC
TRBV4-1	few	TRBJ2-1	TRBD2	CASSTSGAPLSYNEQFF	TGCGCCAGCAGCACTAGCGGGGCTCCTCTCTCCTACAATGAGCAGTTCTTC
TRBV28	few	TRBJ2-5	TRBD1	CASSFTGGPETQYF	TGTGCCAGCAGTTTCACAGGGGGCCCAGAGACCCAGTACTTC
TRBV7-8	NA	TRBJ2-7	TRBD2	CASSRNSPGLNSYEQYF	TGTGCCAGCAGCAGAAATTCCCCGGGACTAAACTCCTACGAGCAGTACTTC
TRBV7-9	NA	TRBJ1-1	NA	CASSLGAGEAFF	TGTGCCAGCAGCTTAGGGGCCGGTGAAGCTTTCTTT
TRBV11-3	once	TRBJ2-1	NA	CASSPTSFGGEQFF	TGTGCCAGCAGCCCGACTAGCTTTGGGGGCGAGCAGTTCTTC
TRBV5-1	NA	TRBJ2-7	NA	CASSLVGGTGREQYF	TGCGCCAGCAGCTTGGTTGGCGGAACAGGGCGCGAGCAGTACTTC
TRBV2	NA	TRBJ1-1	NA	CASRQDFNTEAFF	TGTGCCAGCAGACAGGATTTTAACACTGAAGCTTTCTTT
TRBV6-5	NA	TRBJ2-5	TRBD1	CATPTGSQETQYF	TGTGCCACCCCGACAGGGTCCCAAGAGACCCAGTACTTC
TRBV18	NA	TRBJ2-7	TRBD1	CASSLDPGQGGEQYF	TGTGCCAGCTCACTGGACCCCGGACAGGGGGGCGAGCAGTACTTC
TRBV5-1	NA	TRBJ2-5	TRBD1	CASRPGTGETQYF	TGCGCCAGCAGACCCGGGACAGGGGAGACCCAGTACTTC
TRBV7-3	NA	TRBJ1-1	NA	CASSGQSNTEAFF	TGTGCCAGCAGCGGGCAGTCGAACACTGAAGCTTTCTTT
TRBV30	once	TRBJ2-1	TRBD2	CAWSDGTSGREEQFF	TGTGCCTGGAGTGATGGGACTAGCGGGAGAGAAGAGCAGTTCTTC
TRBV6-2/TRBV6-3	NA	TRBJ1-2	TRBD1	CASSSDRGMGGYTF	TGTGCCAGCAGTTCGGACAGGGGTATGGGTGGCTACACCTTC
TRBV7-2	NA	TRBJ1-5	NA	CASSLGGSQPQHF	TGTGCCAGCAGCTTAGGAGGTAGCCAGCCCCAGCATTTT
TRBV5-1	few	TRBJ2-5	TRBD2	CASSLEASGTQDQYF	TGCGCCAGCAGCTTGGAGGCTAGCGGGACGCAGGACCAGTACTTC